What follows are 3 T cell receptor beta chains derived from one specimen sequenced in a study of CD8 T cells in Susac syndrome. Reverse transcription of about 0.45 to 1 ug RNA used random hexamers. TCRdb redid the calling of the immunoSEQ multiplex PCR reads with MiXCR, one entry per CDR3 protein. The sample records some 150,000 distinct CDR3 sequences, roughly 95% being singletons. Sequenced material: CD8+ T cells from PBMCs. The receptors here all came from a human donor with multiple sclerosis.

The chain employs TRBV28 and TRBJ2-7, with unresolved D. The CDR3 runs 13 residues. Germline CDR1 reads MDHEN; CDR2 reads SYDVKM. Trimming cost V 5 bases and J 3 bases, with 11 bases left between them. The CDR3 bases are TGTGCCAGCAGTCCACCTGCGAACTACGAGCAGTACTTC. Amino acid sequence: CASSPPANYEQYF.

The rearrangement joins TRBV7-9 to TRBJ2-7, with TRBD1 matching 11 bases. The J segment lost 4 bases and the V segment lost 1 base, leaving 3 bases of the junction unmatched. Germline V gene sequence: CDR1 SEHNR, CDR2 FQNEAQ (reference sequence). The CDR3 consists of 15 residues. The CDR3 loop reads CASSLGDRGVYEQYV. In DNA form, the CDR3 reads TGTGCCAGCAGCTTAGGGGACAGGGGGGTGTACGAGCAGTACGTC.

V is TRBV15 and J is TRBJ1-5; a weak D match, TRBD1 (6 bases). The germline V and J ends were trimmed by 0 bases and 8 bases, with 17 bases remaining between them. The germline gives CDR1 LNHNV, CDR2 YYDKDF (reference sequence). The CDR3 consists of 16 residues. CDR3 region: CATSRDFGTGNKPQHF. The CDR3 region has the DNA TGTGCCACCAGCAGAGATTTTGGTACAGGGAATAAGCCCCAGCATTTT.